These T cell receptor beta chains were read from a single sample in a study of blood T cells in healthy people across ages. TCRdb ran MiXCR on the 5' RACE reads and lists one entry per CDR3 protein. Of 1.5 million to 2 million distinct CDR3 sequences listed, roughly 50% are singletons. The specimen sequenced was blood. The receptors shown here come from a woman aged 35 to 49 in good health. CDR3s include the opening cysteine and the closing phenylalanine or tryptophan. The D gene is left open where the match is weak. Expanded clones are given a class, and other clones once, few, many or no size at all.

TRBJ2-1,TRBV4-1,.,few,TGCGCCAGCAGCCAAGCCTTGCGGGGGCCCTCCTACAATGAGCAGTTCTTC,CASSQALRGPSYNEQFF
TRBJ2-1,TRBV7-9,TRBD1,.,TGTGCCAGCAACTATGCCGGACAGGGGCTAGGGGAGCAGTTCTTC,CASNYAGQGLGEQFF
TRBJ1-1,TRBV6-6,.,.,TGTGCCAGCAGGATGCCCAGGGTGCGGACTGAAGCTTTCTTT,CASRMPRVRTEAFF
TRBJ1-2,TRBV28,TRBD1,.,TGTGCCAGCAGTCCAACTACAGGGGAGTATGGCTACACCTTC,CASSPTTGEYGYTF
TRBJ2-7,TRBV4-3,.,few,TGCGCCAGCAGCCAAGATGATTCCGGCCGTGAGCAGTACTTC,CASSQDDSGREQYF
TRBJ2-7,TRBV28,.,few,TGTGCCAGCAGTCAAATCGAGGGCACTATACTATCCTACGAGCAGTACTTC,CASSQIEGTILSYEQYF
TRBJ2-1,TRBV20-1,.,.,TGCAGTGCACAGGGAGGATCCTACAATGAGCAGTTCTTC,CSAQGGSYNEQFF
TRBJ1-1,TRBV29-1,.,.,TGCAGCGTCCTCGCCCCGAACACTGAAGCTTTCTTT,CSVLAPNTEAFF
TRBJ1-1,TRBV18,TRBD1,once,TGTGCCAGCTCACCGTCGGCAGGGGGAAACACTGAAGCTTTCTTT,CASSPSAGGNTEAFF
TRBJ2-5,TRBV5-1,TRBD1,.,TGCGCCAGCAGGGACGGGACAGGGCTCCGTGAGACCCAGTACTTC,CASRDGTGLRETQYF
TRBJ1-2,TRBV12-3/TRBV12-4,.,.,TGTGCCAGCAGTCCGACCCAAGAAGGGTGTGGCTACACCTTC,CASSPTQEGCGYTF
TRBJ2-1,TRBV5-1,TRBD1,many,TGCGCCAGCAGCTTGGGGCCAGGGGGATACAATGAGCAGTTCTTC,CASSLGPGGYNEQFF
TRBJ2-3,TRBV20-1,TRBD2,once,TGCAGTGCTAGGGGGACTAGCAAAGGCACAGATACGCAGTATTTT,CSARGTSKGTDTQYF
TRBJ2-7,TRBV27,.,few,TGTGCCAGCAGTTTACTCGGTTCCGAGCAGTACTTC,CASSLLGSEQYF
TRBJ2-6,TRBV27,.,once,TGTGCCAGCAGTTTGCGCAGGGTTTTAACTGGGGCCAACGTCCTGACTTTC,CASSLRRVLTGANVLTF
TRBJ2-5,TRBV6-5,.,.,TGTGCCAGCAGTTGGGACGGACTGTCCCAAGAGACCCAGTACTTC,CASSWDGLSQETQYF
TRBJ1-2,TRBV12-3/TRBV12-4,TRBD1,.,TGTGCCAGCAGCGATCCGGGACAGGGGATCTATGGCTACACCTTC,CASSDPGQGIYGYTF
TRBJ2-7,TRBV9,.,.,TGTGCCAGCAGCGTAGGCAGGCTCCCCTACGAGCAGTACTTC,CASSVGRLPYEQYF
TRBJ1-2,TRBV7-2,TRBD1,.,TGTGCCAGCAGCCCAGGACAGGTTTCCTATGGCTACACCTTC,CASSPGQVSYGYTF
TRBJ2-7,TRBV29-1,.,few,TGCAGCGTTCGGGGAACGGAGCAAGGGCAGTACTTC,CSVRGTEQGQYF
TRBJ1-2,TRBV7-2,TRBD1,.,TGTGCCAGCAGCTTAGTGGTGGGACAGGAGGGCTACACCTTC,CASSLVVGQEGYTF
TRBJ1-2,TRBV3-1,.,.,TGTGCCAGCAGCCTCGGACAAACCGCGGGCTACACCTTC,CASSLGQTAGYTF
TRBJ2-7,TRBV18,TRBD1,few,TGTGCCAGCTCACCGGGACAGGGCCACGAGCAGTACTTC,CASSPGQGHEQYF
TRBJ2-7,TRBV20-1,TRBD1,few,TGCAGTGCTAAGCAGACAGGGGGTTCTACTTACGAGCAGTACTTC,CSAKQTGGSTYEQYF
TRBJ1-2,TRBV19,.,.,TGTGCCAGTAGTACCATAGACAGCACTTATGGCTACACCTTC,CASSTIDSTYGYTF
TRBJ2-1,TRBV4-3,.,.,TGCGCCAGCAGCCAAGATCCGTGGACGGGGGGCATTGAGCAGTTCTTC,CASSQDPWTGGIEQFF